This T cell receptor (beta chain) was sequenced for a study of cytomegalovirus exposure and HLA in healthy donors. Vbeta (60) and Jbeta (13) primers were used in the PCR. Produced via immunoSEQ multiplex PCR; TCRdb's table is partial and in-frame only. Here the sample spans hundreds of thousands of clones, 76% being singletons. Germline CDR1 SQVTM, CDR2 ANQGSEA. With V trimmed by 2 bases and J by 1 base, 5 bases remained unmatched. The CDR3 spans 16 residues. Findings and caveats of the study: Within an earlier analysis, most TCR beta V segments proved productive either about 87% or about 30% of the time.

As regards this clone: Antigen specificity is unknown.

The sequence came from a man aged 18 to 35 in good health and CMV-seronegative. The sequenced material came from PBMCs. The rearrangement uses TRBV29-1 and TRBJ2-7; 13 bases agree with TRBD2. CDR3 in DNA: TGCAGCGTTGAAACACGACTAGCGGGAGGATCCTACGAGCAGTACTTC. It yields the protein CSVETRLAGGSYEQYF.